This T cell receptor (beta chain) was observed in a study of PD-1 blockade in mismatch repair-deficient tumors (dated by TCRdb to the late 2010s). Regarding the research as a whole: The trial enrolled 85 to 100 consecutive patients with more than ten mismatch repair-deficient cancer types between September 2013 and September 2016, all previously treated and progressing. Tumor-associated T cell clones in the peripheral blood of patients responding to PD-1 blockade were tracked using deep sequencing of TCR CDR3 regions.

Library creation used the immunoSEQ multiplex PCR assay. Sourced from immuneACCESS, this table was stored by TCRdb with only in-frame sequences that have V and J called. A share of the clones is absent; for the studies checked, an unresolved V gene accounts for under half, and the remainder has no known explanation. Present in this sample are tens of thousands of clones, roughly 83% of which were seen just once. Together, the top ten hold roughly 20% of the sample. CDR1 GTSNPN and CDR2 SVGIG were looked up in the germline V gene (reference sequence). From the cysteine up to the phenylalanine, the CDR3 has a length of 14 residues. The entry retains the CDR3 DNA only, 42 bases that are in frame from base 1. Trimming leaves V shorter by 5 bases and J shorter by 4 bases, with the junction holding 8 bases beyond the gene matches. For every enrolled patient, mismatch repair deficiency was confirmed by either polymerase chain reaction or immunohistochemistry. TCR sequencing was performed for a few patients who responded to pembrolizumab therapy. Pembrolizumab PD-1 blockade was prospectively tested in advanced mismatch repair-deficient cancers, regardless of tissue of origin, in the phase II trial. Peripheral blood T cell samples were gathered serially, both before PD-1 blockade started and at multiple time points afterward. Blood sampling times were reported as weeks after the first pembrolizumab dose.

A word on this clone: Its antigen specificity is not known. Base qualities were left out, and no much larger clone turns up one base away.

What the work shows at the level of the full study, not this receptor alone: Tumor-resident clones, often undetectable in blood before treatment, expanded rapidly after pembrolizumab and then contracted, generally before radiologic responses.

The origin of this receptor is an adult with mismatch repair-deficient cancer. The chain links TRBV30 with TRBJ1-3; TRBD1 fits 7 bases in the junction. The specimen comprised peripheral blood, sampled 4 weeks after starting pembrolizumab. This receptor has the CDR3 CAWVQGGGGNTIYF. The DNA sequence is as follows: TGTGCCTGGGTTCAAGGAGGGGGCGGAAACACCATATATTTT.